This T cell receptor (beta chain) originates from a study of blood T cells in healthy people across ages. The CDR3 sequence is 15 residues long. Per germline, CDR1 SGHTA and CDR2 FQGNSA. V was clipped by 7 bases and J by 6 bases; unmatched bases: 12. A J-beta primer mix and a sample-barcoded 5' primer were used in a second PCR of about 6 to 12 cycles. TCRdb called the 5' RACE reads again in MiXCR, with one record for every CDR3 protein. The sample includes around 870,000 distinct CDR3 sequences, around 28% of them seen just once. This clonotype turned up a few times. This may stem from a read error, because a much larger clone lies one nucleotide away.

This sequence was found in a woman over 75 in good health. This chain links TRBV7-2 with TRBJ2-1, with TRBD1 matching 7 bases. Sample: blood. DNA of the CDR3: TGTGCCAGCACCCGGTGGGCAGGGGGTGCCAATGAGCAGTTCTTC. Translated, it gives CASTRWAGGANEQFF.